The T cell receptor beta chain under discussion was sequenced for a study of cytomegalovirus exposure and HLA in healthy donors. This CDR3 spans 17 amino acids. Trimming at V came to 2 bases and at J to 2 bases, leaving 10 bases not matched to a gene. Germline V lookup: CDR1 SGHVS, CDR2 FNYEAQ. The PCR ran on 60 Vbeta and 13 Jbeta primers. Sequencing used immunoSEQ multiplex PCR; TCRdb keeps in-frame clones, though not all of them. The sample holds around 130,000 clones, 81% seen once. This clonotype was obtained from a woman aged 40 to 50 in good health and CMV-seronegative. Material for sequencing was PBMCs. The V gene is TRBV7-6, the J gene TRBJ2-5; 8 bases line up with TRBD2. The CDR3 DNA sequence: TGTGCCAGCAGCTTAATCTGGCGGGGGGCGGCGCAAGAGACCCAGTACTTC. It encodes CASSLIWRGAAQETQYF.